Here is one T cell receptor beta chain with its context. Authors' analysis steps: Amplification from reference gene primers served as the basis for estimated nucleated cell counts. Only in-frame clones appear in the TCRdb table, and some are missing; sequencing was by immunoSEQ multiplex PCR. Clone size and V and J calls were adopted from that table, with D and trimming inferred from the DNA. Here the sample spans roughly 120,000 clones, roughly nine tenths being singletons. The sample is drawn from a study of blood T cell repertoires in COVID-19. Study summary: Some COVID-19 samples were acute and others convalescent; all came from the United States, Italy and Spain. T cells, B-cell-depleted T cells, or PBMCs supplied cDNA or gDNA.

Trimming stripped 2 bases from V and 6 bases from J, with 9 bases between. The CDR3 spans 13 residues. CDR1 and CDR2 from the germline V gene are SGHTA and FQGTGA. Seattle participants joined during active infection and were tracked over time. The V call is TRBV7-3, the J call TRBJ2-3, with D possibly being TRBD2 (6 bases). Sequencing was carried out using peripheral blood. This sequence originates from a man aged 60 to 75 with COVID-19, enrolled during active disease. DNA for the CDR3: TGTGCCAGCAGCTTAGGGGGGAGCGATACGCAGTATTTT. Its protein is CASSLGGSDTQYF. The full variable domain, in which reference TRBV7-3 and TRBJ2-3 provide the parts outside the CDR3, is GAGVSQTPSNKVTEKGKYVELRCDPISGHTALYWYRQSLGQGPEFLIYFQGTGAADDSGLPNDRFFAVRPEGSVSTLKIQRTERGDSAVYLCASSLGGSDTQYFGPGTRLTVL.